This T cell receptor beta chain originates from a study of blood T cell repertoires in COVID-19. Overall study: From T cells, B-cell-depleted T cells, or PBMCs came the material, which was cDNA or gDNA.

CDR1 and CDR2 (germline): SEHNR, FQNEAQ (reference sequence). After removal of 3 bases from V and 3 bases from J, the junction contained 3 bases not matched to a gene. This CDR3 contains 16 residues. Sequenced by immunoSEQ multiplex PCR; TCRdb stores in-frame clones only, minus some. This table has about 55,000 clones, 80% to 95% appearing once. The clonotype originates from a human donor with active COVID-19. The donor label of this sample is uncertain. Material: peripheral blood. The rearrangement uses TRBV7-9 and TRBJ2-5, with 14 bases identical to TRBD2. The CDR3 loop is CASSFPGLAGEETQYF. CDR3 nucleotide sequence: TGTGCCAGCAGCTTTCCGGGACTAGCGGGGGAAGAGACCCAGTACTTC.